The 26 T cell receptor beta chains below all came from one sample that was sequenced in a study of T cell repertoires in ileal Crohn's disease (dated by TCRdb to 2018 to 2020). The method was the immunoSEQ multiplex PCR assay. The immuneACCESS repertoire file appears here via TCRdb, limited to in-frame rearrangements. These files lack a portion of the clones; in checked studies, under half of the deficit traces to unresolved V genes, and the cause of the others is not known. The sample records 8,000 to 10,000 clones, more than 75% of which are singletons. Clones ranked in the top ten supply about 17% of the sample. The sample's time point, from its label and the paper: neoterminal ileum biopsy at postoperative endoscopy, about 6 months after surgery. The sequencing sample was made of ileal tissue. These receptors were obtained from an adult with Crohn's disease.

This clone came up a few times. Distinct nucleotide sequences in the sample also encode this CDR3. This chain connects TRBV4-3 to TRBJ1-1, with a tentative D call TRBD1 (6 bases). The CDR3 sequence is 12 residues long. Trimming cost V 4 bases and J 8 bases, with 11 bases left between them. The germline CDR1 and CDR2 sequences are LGHNA and YSLEER. In DNA, the CDR3 is TGCGCCAGCAGCCGGGGGGGCCTAGAAGCTTTCTTT. Amino acids: CASSRGGLEAFF.

The gene calls are TRBV7-9 and TRBJ2-3; 7 nucleotides agree with TRBD2. Germline V gene lookup returns CDR1 SEHNR and CDR2 FQNEAQ (reference sequence). The V segment lost 3 bases and the J segment 1 base; nucleotides outside the gene matches: 7. This CDR3 comprises 16 residues. As DNA, the CDR3 is TGTGCCAGCAGCTTTCGCGGACTAGGGGGCACAGATACGCAGTATTTT. Amino acids: CASSFRGLGGTDTQYF.

This chain links TRBV25-1 with TRBJ1-1; D call uncertain. With 1 base removed from V and 1 base from J, the gap between germline ends came to 10 bases. CDR1 is MGHDK and CDR2 is SYGVNS in the germline V gene. The CDR3 runs to 15 residues. Written as DNA, the CDR3 is TGTGCCAGCAGTGAATCACGGGGTAAGAACACTGAAGCTTTCTTT. This gives the protein CASSESRGKNTEAFF.

The rearrangement links TRBV2 to TRBJ2-7; D is undetermined. The CDR3 sequence is 17 residues long. V dropped 8 bases and J dropped 0 bases, with 23 bases sitting between them. Germline loops: CDR1 SNHLY, CDR2 FYNNEI. As DNA, the CDR3 is TGTGCCAGCCGTCCCACCCGGAGTTTGTTGGGCTCCTACGAGCAGTACTTC. Its protein product is CASRPTRSLLGSYEQYF.

The V call is TRBV14, the J call TRBJ2-3; D not certain. Trimming left V 0 bases short and J 3 bases short, with 7 bases between. CDR1 is SGHDN and CDR2 is FVKESK in the germline V gene. CDR3 length: 14 residues. In DNA form, the CDR3 reads TGTGCCAGCAGCCAAGATATTTCGACAGATACGCAGTATTTT. This codes for CASSQDISTDTQYF.

The chain is built from TRBV2 and TRBJ1-1; a weak D match, TRBD1 (5 bases). This CDR3 region has 12 residues. CDR1 is SNHLY, CDR2 FYNNEI, per germline. Trimming shortened V by 8 bases and J by 4 bases, and 11 bases separated the two germline ends. The CDR3 nucleotides are TGTGCCAGCTTTTACAGGTCCACTGAAGCTTTCTTT. It yields the protein CASFYRSTEAFF. The complete variable domain, with remaining parts taken from reference TRBV2 and TRBJ1-1, reads EPEVTQTPSHQVTQMGQEVILRCVPISNHLYFYWYRQILGQKVEFLVSFYNNEISEKSEIFDDQFSVERPDGSNFTLKIRSTKLEDSAMYFCASFYRSTEAFFGQGTRLTVV.

The chain is built from TRBV19 and TRBJ2-1; TRBD2 matches at 8 bases. There are 17 residues in the CDR3. Germline V lookup: CDR1 LNHDA, CDR2 SQIVND (reference sequence). V was pared by 6 bases and J by 7 bases, with 17 bases of the junction left unmatched. Here the CDR3 DNA reads TGTGCCAGTAGCAAAGACCCCTTCGCGGGGGGTAGAAATGAGCAGTTCTTC. This codes for CASSKDPFAGGRNEQFF. Full variable domain (remainder filled in from reference TRBV19 and TRBJ2-1): DGGITQSPKYLFRKEGQNVTLSCEQNLNHDAMYWYRQDPGQGLRLIYYSQIVNDFQKGDIAEGYSVSREKKESFPLTVTSAQKNPTAFYLCASSKDPFAGGRNEQFFGPGTRLTVL.

This clone was counted a few times. The rearrangement uses TRBV4-3 and TRBJ1-3; no clear D gene. Germline loops: CDR1 LGHNA, CDR2 YSLEER. Trimming removed 0 bases at V and 2 bases at J, with 5 bases between. The CDR3 consists of 14 residues. CDR3 region: CASSQDPAGNTIYF. The DNA for the CDR3 is TGCGCCAGCAGCCAAGATCCAGCTGGAAACACCATATATTTT.

This clone is classed as hyperexpanded. The same CDR3 can be traced to other DNA sequences in this sample. The genes are TRBV4-3 and TRBJ2-7, with 13 bases identical to TRBD2. The V gene end was trimmed by 6 bases and the J gene end by 2 bases; junction bases not matched to a gene: 7. Germline CDR1 and CDR2: LGHNA and YSLEER. The CDR3 extends over 16 amino acids. The CDR3 region is CASSPGLAGETYEQYF. Here the CDR3 DNA reads TGCGCCAGCAGTCCAGGACTAGCGGGAGAGACCTACGAGCAGTACTTC.

The chain recombines TRBV4-2 with TRBJ2-3; no definite D call. The V gene lost 4 bases and the J gene lost 1 base, with 18 bases spanning the gap. Germline V CDR1 and CDR2: LGHNA, YNFKEQ. CDR3 size: 17 residues. The CDR3 protein is CASSLTSGVQGTDTQYF. The CDR3 DNA reads as TGTGCCAGCAGCCTTACTTCAGGCGTCCAGGGCACAGATACGCAGTATTTT.

The J gene is TRBJ1-5, the V gene TRBV27; 7 bases match TRBD1. Germline values: CDR1 MNHEY, CDR2 SMNVEV (reference sequence). The CDR3 is made up of 17 amino acids. V lost 4 bases, J lost 3 bases, and 12 bases stayed unmatched. The CDR3 bases are TGTGCCAGCAGTTCCACCGGGACAGCGAACTCCAATCAGCCCCAGCATTTT. It specifies CASSSTGTANSNQPQHF.

The chain joins TRBV6-6 to TRBJ2-1; TRBD2 agrees at 11 bases. The J segment lost 5 bases and the V segment lost 6 bases, leaving 3 bases of the junction unmatched. The CDR3 has 14 amino acids. Germline CDR1 reads MNHNY; CDR2 reads SVGAGI (reference sequence). CDR3 residues: CASRRGLADNEQFF. In nucleotides, the CDR3 is TGTGCCAGCAGACGGGGACTAGCGGACAATGAGCAGTTCTTC.

V is TRBV30 and J is TRBJ1-5, with 8 bases matching TRBD1. Germline V lookup: CDR1 GTSNPN, CDR2 SVGIG (reference sequence). CDR3 size: 13 residues. V gave up 1 base and J gave up 6 bases; unmatched junction bases: 2. CDR3 nucleotides: TGTGCCTGGAGTGCGGGGACAGGTCAGCCCCAGCATTTT. Residues: CAWSAGTGQPQHF. Full variable domain (rest looked up from reference TRBV30 and TRBJ1-5): SQTIHQWPATLVQPVGSPLSLECTVEGTSNPNLYWYRQAAGRGLQLLFYSVGIGQISSEVPQNLSASRPQDRQFILSSKKLLLSDSGFYLCAWSAGTGQPQHFGDGTRLSIL.

V gene TRBV7-9 combines with J gene TRBJ1-4, with TRBD1 matching 9 bases. This CDR3 contains 14 residues. V lost 6 bases and J lost 6; bases outside the gene matches: 5. The germline CDR1 and CDR2 sequences are SEHNR and FQNEAQ (reference sequence). This CDR3 is CASSRQGEYEKLFF. Here the CDR3 DNA reads TGTGCCAGCAGTAGACAGGGGGAATATGAAAAACTGTTTTTT.

This clone was picked up a small number of times. The chain employs TRBV7-2 and TRBJ1-1, with TRBD1 matching 8 bases. The CDR3 totals 15 residues. V trimming: 5 bases; J trimming: 4 bases; junction bases outside the gene matches: 9. The V gene's germline CDR1 is SGHTA and CDR2 FQGNSA. For the CDR3, the DNA is TGTGCCAGCAGCAAGAACCAGGGGGCTGGCACTGAAGCTTTCTTT. Amino acid sequence: CASSKNQGAGTEAFF.

This chain joins TRBV13 and TRBJ2-3; 9 nucleotides align to TRBD1. Germline V gene lookup returns CDR1 PRHDT and CDR2 FYEKMQ (reference sequence). Trimming cost V 4 bases and J 4 bases; bases outside gene matches: 0. The CDR3 is 13 residues long. The DNA of the CDR3 is TGTGCCAGCAGCTGGGACAGGGCAGATACGCAGTATTTT. It encodes CASSWDRADTQYF.

V usage is TRBV9 and J usage is TRBJ1-4; TRBD1 agrees at 9 bases. The CDR3 sequence is 15 residues long. J lost 8 bases, V lost 3 bases, and 8 bases had no gene match. Germline V lookup: CDR1 SGDLS, CDR2 YYNGEE. CDR3 DNA sequence: TGTGCCAGCAGCGCTATGACAGGGGGTCGAGAAAAACTGTTTTTT. It is translated as CASSAMTGGREKLFF.

The chain combines TRBV10-2 with TRBJ2-7, with unresolved D. From germline, CDR1 is WSHSY and CDR2 SAAADI. V was shortened by 7 bases and J by 5 bases, with 15 bases between the two germline ends. The CDR3 length is 13 residues. CDR3: CASTRHGVDEQYF. In DNA, the CDR3 is TGCGCCAGCACCCGACACGGTGTTGACGAGCAGTACTTC.

The rearrangement links TRBV6-1 to TRBJ1-2, with 7 bases that match TRBD1. J gave up 1 base and V 5 bases, and 1 base lay outside the gene matches. Germline CDR1 reads MNHNS; CDR2 reads SASEGT. The CDR3 extends over 13 amino acids. The CDR3 DNA is TGTGCCAGCAGTCGGGACAGTAACTATGGCTACACCTTC. This encodes CASSRDSNYGYTF.

The chain has TRBV6-6 and TRBJ2-3; 9 bases agree with TRBD2. J was trimmed by 1 base and V by 2 bases; bases with no gene match: 1. Looked up from germline, CDR1 is MNHNY and CDR2 is SVGAGI (reference sequence). This CDR3 spans 15 amino acids. This chain's CDR3 is CASSYIAGGTDTQYF. The CDR3, as DNA: TGTGCCAGCAGTTACATAGCGGGGGGCACAGATACGCAGTATTTT.

This chain joins TRBV5-1 and TRBJ2-2, with 7 bases that match TRBD1. CDR1 is SGHRS and CDR2 is YFSETQ in the germline V gene. This CDR3 has 15 residues. With V trimmed by 6 bases and J by 4 bases, 9 bases remained unmatched. This CDR3 is CASMLQGKATGELFF. CDR3 nucleotides: TGCGCCAGCATGCTACAGGGGAAGGCCACCGGGGAGCTGTTTTTT.

The chain is built from TRBV4-1 and TRBJ2-5; 10 bases fit TRBD2. The trim removed 1 base at V and 7 bases at J, leaving 12 bases unmatched. The CDR3 totals 17 residues. CDR1 MGHRA and CDR2 YSYEKL come from the germline V gene. The DNA for the CDR3 is TGCGCCAGCAGCCAAGCGCTAGCGGGAGCGCGGTTGGGGACCCAGTACTTC. As protein: CASSQALAGARLGTQYF.

V usage is TRBV6-5 and J usage is TRBJ1-4; 7 bases align to TRBD1. Trimming at V came to 0 bases and at J to 10 bases, leaving 8 bases not matched to a gene. The CDR3 has 15 residues. Germline V lookup: CDR1 MNHEY, CDR2 SVGAGI. DNA of the CDR3: TGTGCCAGCAGTTACTCTGGGACAGTCAGTGGAAAACTGTTTTTT. It specifies CASSYSGTVSGKLFF.

About this clone itself: Different DNA sequences within this sample yield the same CDR3. The V and J genes are TRBV23-1 and TRBJ1-5, with 8 bases lining up with TRBD1. Being an ORF, TRBV23-1 has a function that is uncertain. This CDR3 has 14 residues. With 9 bases clipped from V and 1 base from J, the junction kept 5 bases outside the gene matches. The CDR3 sequence is CASPAGGSNQPQHF. The CDR3 DNA sequence: TGCGCCAGTCCCGCAGGGGGCAGCAATCAGCCCCAGCATTTT.

The chain carries TRBV5-4 and TRBJ2-7; a weak D match, TRBD2 (5 bases). CDR1 SGHNT and CDR2 YYREEE come from the germline V gene (reference sequence). Trimming left V 4 bases short and J 4 bases short, with 15 bases between. This CDR3 is 14 amino acids long. The CDR3 sequence: CASSRSFGSYEQYF. CDR3 bases: TGTGCCAGCAGCCGAAGTTTTGGGAGTTACGAGCAGTACTTC.

The V and J genes are TRBV7-2 and TRBJ2-7; perhaps TRBD1 as D (6 bases). Trimming shortened V by 4 bases and J by 4 bases, and 17 bases separated the two germline ends. Germline V gene sequence: CDR1 SGHTA, CDR2 FQGNSA. The CDR3 consists of 15 residues. CDR3 nucleotide sequence: TGTGCCAGCAGCTCAACTTCAGGGGCAGTATACGAGCAGTACTTC. Its protein product is CASSSTSGAVYEQYF.